This TCR beta chain is from a study of T cells in localized non-small cell lung cancer. The table lists this clone with a few counts. From germline, CDR1 is MNHNS and CDR2 SASEGT. J lost 4 bases, V lost 1 base, and 3 bases had no gene match. The CDR3 totals 14 residues. Method: immunoSEQ multiplex PCR; TCRdb's copy keeps in-frame clones and lacks some. The sample carries 2,000 or so clones, 20% to 25% recorded once. The V call is TRBV6-1, the J call TRBJ2-5, with 7 nucleotides matching TRBD2. Material: normal lung tissue next to the tumor, obtained before any cancer treatment. The clonotype was recovered from a man aged 35 to 70 with stage II lung adenocarcinoma. The CDR3 DNA reads as TGTGCCAGCAGTGAAGGGGAGGGGTCAGAGACCCAGTACTTC. Its protein is CASSEGEGSETQYF.